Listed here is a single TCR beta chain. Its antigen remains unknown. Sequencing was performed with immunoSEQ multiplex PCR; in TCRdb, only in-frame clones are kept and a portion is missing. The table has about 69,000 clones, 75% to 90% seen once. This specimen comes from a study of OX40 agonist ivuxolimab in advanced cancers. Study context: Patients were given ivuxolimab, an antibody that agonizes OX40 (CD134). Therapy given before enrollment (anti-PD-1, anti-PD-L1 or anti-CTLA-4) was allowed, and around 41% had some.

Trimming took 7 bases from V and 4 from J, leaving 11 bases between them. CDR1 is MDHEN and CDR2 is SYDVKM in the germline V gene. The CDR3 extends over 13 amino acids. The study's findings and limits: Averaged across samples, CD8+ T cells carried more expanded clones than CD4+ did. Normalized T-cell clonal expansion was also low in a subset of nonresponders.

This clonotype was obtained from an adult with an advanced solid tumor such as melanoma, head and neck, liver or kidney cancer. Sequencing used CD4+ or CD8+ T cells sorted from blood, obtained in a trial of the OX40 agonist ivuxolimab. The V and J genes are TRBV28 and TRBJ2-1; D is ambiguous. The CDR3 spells CASNLIGYNEQFF. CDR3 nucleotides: TGTGCCAGCAACCTAATAGGATACAATGAGCAGTTCTTC.